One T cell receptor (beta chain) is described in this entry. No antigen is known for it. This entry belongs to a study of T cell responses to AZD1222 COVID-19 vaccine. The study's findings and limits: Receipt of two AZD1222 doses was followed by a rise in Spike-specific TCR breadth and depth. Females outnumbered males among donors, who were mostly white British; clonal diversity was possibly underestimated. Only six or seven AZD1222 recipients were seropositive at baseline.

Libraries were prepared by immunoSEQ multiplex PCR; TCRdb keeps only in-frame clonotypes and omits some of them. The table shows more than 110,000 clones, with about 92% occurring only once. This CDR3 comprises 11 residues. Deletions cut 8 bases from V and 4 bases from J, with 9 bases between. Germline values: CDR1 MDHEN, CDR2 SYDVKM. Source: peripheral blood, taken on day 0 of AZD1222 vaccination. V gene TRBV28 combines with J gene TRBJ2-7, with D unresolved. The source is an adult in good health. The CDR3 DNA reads TGTGCCAGCCGCTCACAGTACGAGCAGTACTTC. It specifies CASRSQYEQYF.